These T cell receptor beta chains were read from a single sample in a study of T-cell memory formation after mild COVID-19. TCRdb passed the 5' RACE reads through MiXCR, listing each CDR3 protein once. The sample has about 350,000 distinct CDR3 sequences, roughly an eighth seen once. Sequencing used PBMCs or a T cell subset sorted from them (not recorded which). All receptors derive from a man aged 18 to 30 who had mild COVID-19 (a few samples of this study predate the infection). Cell type and time point are not known. The CDR3 runs from the conserved cysteine through the conserved F or W. The D gene is left open where the match is weak. Size tells how often a clone was seen (once, few, many) or the class of an expanded clone, and some rows leave it out.

few	15	TRBD2	TRBV20-1	TRBJ2-1	TGCAGTGCTGGCGGGGCGGGGGGGACCCACAATGAGCAGTTCTTC	CSAGGAGGTHNEQFF
few	14	NA	TRBV7-3	TRBJ2-2	TGTGCCAGCAGCTCTGGATGGGGCACCGGGGAGCTGTTTTTT	CASSSGWGTGELFF
NA	15	NA	TRBV15	TRBJ1-2	TGTGCCACCAGCAGTCTACAGGGTGCGGAGAGTGGCTACACCTTC	CATSSLQGAESGYTF
NA	12	NA	TRBV7-6	TRBJ1-1	TGTGCCAGCAGCGTTGGAGGTCGTGAAGCTTTCTTT	CASSVGGREAFF
many	16	TRBD2	TRBV4-2	TRBJ2-1	TGTGCCAGCAGCCAGTGGACTAGCAATCAGGACAATGAGCAGTTCTTC	CASSQWTSNQDNEQFF
few	17	TRBD1	TRBV11-2	TRBJ2-3	TGTGCCAGCAGTTCGGACAGGGGGTCTTGGGGGTCAGATACGCAGTATTTT	CASSSDRGSWGSDTQYF
many	13	NA	TRBV5-1	TRBJ2-7	TGCGCCAGCAGCTTGGGGAACCTGGGCGAGCAGTACTTC	CASSLGNLGEQYF
NA	15	NA	TRBV3-1	TRBJ2-4	TGTGCCAGCAGCCAAGCAACACCTGCCAAAAACATTCAGTACTTC	CASSQATPAKNIQYF
NA	15	NA	TRBV20-1	TRBJ2-7	TGCAGTGCTAGTGCACAGGGAAGGCTATCCTACGAGCAGTACTTC	CSASAQGRLSYEQYF
NA	13	NA	TRBV5-1	TRBJ2-7	TGCGCCAGCAGCTTGCCTAGCGTCAACGAGCAGTACTTC	CASSLPSVNEQYF
few	18	NA	TRBV5-1	TRBJ2-5	TGCGCCAGCAGCTTGGCAGTCCCAACAGGGCCCCTCCAAGAGACCCAGTACTTC	CASSLAVPTGPLQETQYF
few	15	TRBD1	TRBV6-1	TRBJ2-2	TGTGCCACCGAAAGGGGACAGGTGGACACCGGGGAGCTGTTTTTT	CATERGQVDTGELFF
few	15	TRBD2	TRBV7-3	TRBJ2-3	TGTGCCAGCAGCTCAGGACTAGCGGGGGTTGATACGCAGTATTTT	CASSSGLAGVDTQYF
NA	14	NA	TRBV15	TRBJ2-1	TGTGCCACCAGCAGAGCCGCGGGCCTCAATGAGCAGTTCTTC	CATSRAAGLNEQFF
once	14	NA	TRBV7-9	TRBJ1-1	TGTGCCAGCAGCTCGGTTCAAGGGTACAGTGAAGCTTTCTTT	CASSSVQGYSEAFF
NA	14	TRBD2	TRBV25-1	TRBJ2-5	TGTGCCAGCAGTGCCCCGGGACTAGCGGAGACCCAGTACTTC	CASSAPGLAETQYF
few	15	NA	TRBV5-1	TRBJ2-1	TGCGCCAGCAGCTTGGCCGAAGCAGGGTTCAGTGAGCAGTTCTTC	CASSLAEAGFSEQFF
NA	16	TRBD1	TRBV12-3/TRBV12-4	TRBJ1-4	TGTGCCAGCAGTTTAGCGCTGGGCGGGACAGGTCGAAAACTGTTTTTT	CASSLALGGTGRKLFF
NA	16	NA	TRBV7-4	TRBJ2-4	TGTGCCAGCCCACAAAACGGGGGAGCCCGTGAAAACATTCAGTACTTC	CASPQNGGARENIQYF
few	14	NA	TRBV7-6	TRBJ2-3	TGTGCCAGCAGCGTTCTGGGGGGCACAGATACGCAGTATTTT	CASSVLGGTDTQYF
NA	13	TRBD1	TRBV7-3	TRBJ1-6	TGTGCCAGCAGCCCGCAGGGGGATTCACCCCTCCACTTT	CASSPQGDSPLHF
few	15	TRBD2	TRBV7-3	TRBJ2-1	TGTGCCAGCAGCCCCGACACTAGCGGGGTCAATGAGCAGTTCTTC	CASSPDTSGVNEQFF
NA	12	NA	TRBV2	TRBJ2-2	TGTGCCAGCAGTTCGGAGACCGGGGAGCTGTTTTTT	CASSSETGELFF
NA	15	NA	TRBV6-5	TRBJ1-1	TGTGCCAGCACGTCGGCAGGGATAATGAACACTGAAGCTTTCTTT	CASTSAGIMNTEAFF
NA	14	TRBD2	TRBV20-1	TRBJ2-3	TGCAGTGCTAGAGATCCTAGCGGAACTCCCTCGACGTATTTT	CSARDPSGTPSTYF
many	16	NA	TRBV7-8	TRBJ2-1	TGTGCCAGCAGCTTAGAAGACAGGAGGGCCTACGATGAGCAGTTCTTC	CASSLEDRRAYDEQFF
NA	14	NA	TRBV20-1	TRBJ1-1	TGCAGTGCTCCCCCGACAGGCCTGAACACTGAAGCTTTCTTT	CSAPPTGLNTEAFF